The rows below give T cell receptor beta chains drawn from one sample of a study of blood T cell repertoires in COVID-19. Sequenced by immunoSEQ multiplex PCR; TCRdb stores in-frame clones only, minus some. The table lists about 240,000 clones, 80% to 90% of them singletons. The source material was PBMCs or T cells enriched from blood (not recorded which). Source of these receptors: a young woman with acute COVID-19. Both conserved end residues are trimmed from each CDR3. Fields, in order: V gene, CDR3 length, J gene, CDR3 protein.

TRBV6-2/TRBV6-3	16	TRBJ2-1	ASSYSAYSTSKYNEQF
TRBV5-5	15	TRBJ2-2	ASSRRQAGANTGELF
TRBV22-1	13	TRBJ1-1	PGSPLKRGTTEAF
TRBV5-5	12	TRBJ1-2	ASSRDRVIYGYT
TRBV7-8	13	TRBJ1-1	ASSPGTGGYTEAF
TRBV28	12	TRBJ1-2	ASSSPPGVYGYT
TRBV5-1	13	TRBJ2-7	ASSLPFSGSYEQY
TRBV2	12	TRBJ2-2	ASTYEADTGELF
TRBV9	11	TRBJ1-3	ASSAGQGNTIY
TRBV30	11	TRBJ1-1	AWSVPSGTEAF
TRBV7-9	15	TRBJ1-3	ASSYWGGQGSGNTIY
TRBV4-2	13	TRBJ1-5	ASSQDGQGNQPQH
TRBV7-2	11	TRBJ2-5	ASSSGPQETQY
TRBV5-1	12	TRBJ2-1	ASRSPGGHNEQF
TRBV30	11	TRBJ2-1	AWSATAYNEQF
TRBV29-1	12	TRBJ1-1	SVGSGTGVTEAF
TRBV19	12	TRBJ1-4	ASSIQGAREKLF
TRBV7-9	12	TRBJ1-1	ASSLNGQAAEAF
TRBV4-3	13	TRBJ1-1	ASQESRGMNTEAF
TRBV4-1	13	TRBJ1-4	ASSQEPGSDEKLF
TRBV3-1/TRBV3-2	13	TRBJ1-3	ASSRRDRGGNTIY
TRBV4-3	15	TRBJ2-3	ASSQGVAGGSSDTQY
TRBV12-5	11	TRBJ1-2	ASGDWLGYGYT
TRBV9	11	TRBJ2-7	ASSADRGHEQY
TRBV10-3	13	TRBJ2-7	AISGFKGVSYEQY
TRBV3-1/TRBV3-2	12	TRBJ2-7	ASSHRGRAYEQY
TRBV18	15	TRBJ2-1	ASSPTSGGSSYNEQF
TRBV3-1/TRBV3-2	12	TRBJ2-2	ASSPPPNAGELF
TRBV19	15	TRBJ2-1	ASSIAGGHGAYNEQF
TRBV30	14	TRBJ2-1	AWSPAPATGDNEQF
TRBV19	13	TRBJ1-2	ASTLGDRAYYGYT
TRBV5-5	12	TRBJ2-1	ASSSGESYNEQF
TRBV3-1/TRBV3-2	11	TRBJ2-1	ASSQRGMDEQF
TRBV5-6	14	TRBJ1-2	ASSLGFSGPNYGYT
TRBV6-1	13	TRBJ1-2	ASSEVGGGLYGYT
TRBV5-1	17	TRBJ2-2	ASSLEASGGNTNTGELF
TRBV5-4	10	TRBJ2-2	ASSSGNGELF
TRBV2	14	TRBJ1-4	ASSEALGTDDEKLF
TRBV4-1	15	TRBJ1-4	ASSQGQGTSTNEKLF
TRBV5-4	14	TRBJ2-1	ASSKTGTGVGNEQF
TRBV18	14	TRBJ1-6	ASSPRGQADNSPLH
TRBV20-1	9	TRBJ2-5	SGRLGETQY
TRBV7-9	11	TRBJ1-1	ASSFSGETEAF
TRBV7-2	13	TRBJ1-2	ASSLGTGGGYGYT